This T cell receptor beta chain was retrieved from a study of OX40 agonist ivuxolimab in advanced cancers. General study results and limits: At 0.1 to 3.0 mg/kg, CD4+ and CD8+ blood T cells expanded clonally by week 6.

Per germline, CDR1 MDHEN and CDR2 SYDVKM. V dropped 5 bases and J dropped 3 bases, with 13 bases sitting between them. CDR3 length: 14 residues. The sample holds a few counts of this clone. Its antigen is still unknown. The method was immunoSEQ multiplex PCR; TCRdb's version includes in-frame clones alone and lacks a portion of them. Among 60,000 to 70,000 clones listed, approximately 90% were seen once. The material was CD4+ or CD8+ T cells sorted from blood, obtained in a trial of the OX40 agonist ivuxolimab. This sequence originates from an adult with an advanced solid tumor such as melanoma, head and neck, liver or kidney cancer. The rearrangement uses TRBV28 and TRBJ1-2; no clear D gene. CDR3 coding DNA: TGTGCCAGCAGTCCAACGGAACAGTACTATGGCTACACCTTC. This gives the protein CASSPTEQYYGYTF.